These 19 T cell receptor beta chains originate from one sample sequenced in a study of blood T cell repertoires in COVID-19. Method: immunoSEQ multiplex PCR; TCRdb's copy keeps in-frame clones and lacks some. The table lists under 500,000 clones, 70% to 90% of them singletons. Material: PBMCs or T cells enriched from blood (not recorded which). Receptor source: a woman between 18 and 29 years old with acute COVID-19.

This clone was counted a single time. The CDR3 nucleotides read TGTGCCAGCAGTTTAAACCCCTTAGCGGGTGGTGGCGAGCAGTACTTC. Protein product: CASSLNPLAGGGEQYF. The chain combines TRBV27 with TRBJ2-7; TRBD2 matches at 7 bases. CDR1 and CDR2 (germline): MNHEY, SMNVEV (reference sequence). The CDR3 runs to 16 residues. The V segment lost 2 bases and the J segment 6 bases; nucleotides outside the gene matches: 13.

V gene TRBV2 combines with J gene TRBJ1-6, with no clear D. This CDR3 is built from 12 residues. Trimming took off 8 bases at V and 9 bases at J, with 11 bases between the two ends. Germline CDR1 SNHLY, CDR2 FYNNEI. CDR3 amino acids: CASQRLFSPLHF. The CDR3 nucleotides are TGTGCCAGCCAGAGGCTTTTTTCACCCCTCCACTTT.

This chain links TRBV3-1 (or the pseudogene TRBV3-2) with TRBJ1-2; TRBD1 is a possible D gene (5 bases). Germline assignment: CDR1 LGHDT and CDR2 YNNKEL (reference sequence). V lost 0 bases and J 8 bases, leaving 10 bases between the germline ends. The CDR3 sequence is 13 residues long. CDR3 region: CASSQEEKGGYTF. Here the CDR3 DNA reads TGTGCCAGCAGCCAAGAAGAGAAGGGGGGCTACACCTTC.

CDR3 amino acids: CAWGRSRVGQPQHF. The CDR3 DNA follows: TGTGCCTGGGGCCGGAGCAGGGTGGGGCAGCCCCAGCATTTT. The V gene is TRBV30, the J gene TRBJ1-5, with D possibly being TRBD1 (5 bases). The CDR3 runs to 14 residues. Trimming removed 5 bases from V and 7 bases from J, with 18 bases in between. CDR1 and CDR2 from the germline V gene are GTSNPN and SVGIG (reference sequence).

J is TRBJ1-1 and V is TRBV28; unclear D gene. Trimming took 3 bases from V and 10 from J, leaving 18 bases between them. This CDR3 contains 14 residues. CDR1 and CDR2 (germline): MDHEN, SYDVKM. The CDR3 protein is CASSFGDRRSAAFF. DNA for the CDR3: TGTGCCAGCAGTTTTGGCGATAGGAGGAGCGCAGCTTTCTTT. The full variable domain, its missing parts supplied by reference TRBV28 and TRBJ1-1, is DVKVTQSSRYLVKRTGEKVFLECVQDMDHENMFWYRQDPGLGLRLIYFSYDVKMKEKGDIPEGYSVSREKKERFSLILESASTNQTSMYLCASSFGDRRSAAFFGQGTRLTVV.

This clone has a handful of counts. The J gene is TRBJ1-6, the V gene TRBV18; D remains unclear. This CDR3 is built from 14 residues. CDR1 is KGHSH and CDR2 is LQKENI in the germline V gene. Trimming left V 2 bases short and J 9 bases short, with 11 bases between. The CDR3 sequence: CASSPEGFGSPLHF. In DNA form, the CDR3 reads TGTGCCAGCTCACCAGAGGGATTTGGTTCACCCCTCCACTTT. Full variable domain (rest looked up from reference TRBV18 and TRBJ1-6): NAGVMQNPRHLVRRRGQEARLRCSPMKGHSHVYWYRQLPEEGLKFMVYLQKENIIDESGMPKERFSAEFPKEGPSILRIQQVVRGDSAAYFCASSPEGFGSPLHFGNGTRLTVT.

The CDR3 loop reads CVTGKRYEQYF. CDR3 DNA sequence: TGTGTTACAGGGAAACGCTACGAGCAGTACTTC. The chain joins TRBV28 to TRBJ2-7, with D possibly being TRBD1 (6 bases). There are 11 residues in the CDR3. From germline, CDR1 is MDHEN and CDR2 SYDVKM. Supplemented by reference TRBV28 and TRBJ2-7, the full variable domain reads DVKVTQSSRYLVKRTGEKVFLECVQDMDHENMFWYRQDPGLGLRLIYFSYDVKMKEKGDIPEGYSVSREKKERFSLILESASTNQTSMYLCVTGKRYEQYFGPGTRLTVT.

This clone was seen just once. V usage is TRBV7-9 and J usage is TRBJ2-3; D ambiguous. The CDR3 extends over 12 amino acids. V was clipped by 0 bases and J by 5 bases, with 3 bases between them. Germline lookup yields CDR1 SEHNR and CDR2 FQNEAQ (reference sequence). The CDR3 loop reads CASSLARDTQYF. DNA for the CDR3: TGTGCCAGCAGCTTAGCCCGAGATACGCAGTATTTT.

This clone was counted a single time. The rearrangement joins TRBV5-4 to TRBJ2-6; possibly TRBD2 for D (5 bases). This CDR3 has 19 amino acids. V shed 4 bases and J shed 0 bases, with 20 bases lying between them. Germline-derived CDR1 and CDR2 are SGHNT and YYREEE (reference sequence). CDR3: CASSTPPGGRTSGANVLTF. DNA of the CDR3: TGTGCCAGCAGCACCCCTCCGGGCGGGCGCACCTCTGGGGCCAACGTCCTGACTTTC.

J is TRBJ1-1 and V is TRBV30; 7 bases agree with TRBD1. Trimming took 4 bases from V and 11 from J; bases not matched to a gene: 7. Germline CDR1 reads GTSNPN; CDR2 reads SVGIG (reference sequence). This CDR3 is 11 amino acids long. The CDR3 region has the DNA TGTGCCTGGACGAGGGGGCTTCGTGCTTTCTTT. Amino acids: CAWTRGLRAFF.

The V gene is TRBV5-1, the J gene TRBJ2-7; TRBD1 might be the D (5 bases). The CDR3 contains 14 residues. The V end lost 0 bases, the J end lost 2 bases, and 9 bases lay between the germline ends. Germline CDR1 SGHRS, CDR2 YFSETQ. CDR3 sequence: CASSLDTGPYEQYF. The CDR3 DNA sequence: TGCGCCAGCAGCTTGGATACAGGCCCCTACGAGCAGTACTTC. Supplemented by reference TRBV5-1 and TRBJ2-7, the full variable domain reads KAGVTQTPRYLIKTRGQQVTLSCSPISGHRSVSWYQQTPGQGLQFLFEYFSETQRNKGNFPGRFSGRQFSNSRSEMNVSTLELGDSALYLCASSLDTGPYEQYFGPGTRLTVT.

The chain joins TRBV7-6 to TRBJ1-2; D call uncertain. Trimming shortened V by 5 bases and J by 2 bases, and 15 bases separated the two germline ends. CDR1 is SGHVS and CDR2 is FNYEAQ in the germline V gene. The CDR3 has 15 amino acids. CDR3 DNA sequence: TGTGCCAGCAGCCCCACGACACAAATCAACTATGGCTACACCTTC. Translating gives CASSPTTQINYGYTF.

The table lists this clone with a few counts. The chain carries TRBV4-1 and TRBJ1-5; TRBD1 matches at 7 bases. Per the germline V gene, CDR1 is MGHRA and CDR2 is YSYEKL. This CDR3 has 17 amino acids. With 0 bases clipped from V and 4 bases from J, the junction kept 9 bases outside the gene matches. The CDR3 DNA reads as TGCGCCAGCAGCCAAGATCTTTTGGGACAGATTAATCAGCCCCAGCATTTT. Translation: CASSQDLLGQINQPQHF.

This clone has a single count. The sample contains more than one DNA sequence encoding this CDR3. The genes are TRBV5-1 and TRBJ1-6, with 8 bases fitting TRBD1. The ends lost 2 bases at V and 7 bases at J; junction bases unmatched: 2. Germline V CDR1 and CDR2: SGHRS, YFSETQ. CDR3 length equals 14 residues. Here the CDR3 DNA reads TGCGCCAGCAGCTTTGGACAGGGCAATTCACCCCTCCACTTT. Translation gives CASSFGQGNSPLHF. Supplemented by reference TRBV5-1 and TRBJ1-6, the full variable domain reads KAGVTQTPRYLIKTRGQQVTLSCSPISGHRSVSWYQQTPGQGLQFLFEYFSETQRNKGNFPGRFSGRQFSNSRSEMNVSTLELGDSALYLCASSFGQGNSPLHFGNGTRLTVT.

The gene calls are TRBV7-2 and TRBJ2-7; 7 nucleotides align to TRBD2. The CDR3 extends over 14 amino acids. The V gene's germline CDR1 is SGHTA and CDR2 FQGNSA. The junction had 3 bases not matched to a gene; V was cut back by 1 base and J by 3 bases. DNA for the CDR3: TGTGCCAGCAGCTTAGAGAAGCGGGGCTACGAGCAGTACTTC. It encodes CASSLEKRGYEQYF.

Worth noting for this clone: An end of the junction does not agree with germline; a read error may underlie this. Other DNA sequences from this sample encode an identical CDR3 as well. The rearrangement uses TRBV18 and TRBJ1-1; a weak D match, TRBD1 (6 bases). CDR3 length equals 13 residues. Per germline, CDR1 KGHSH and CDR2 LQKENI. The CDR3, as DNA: TGTGCCAGCTCCCCACGACAGGACACTGAAGCTTTCTTT. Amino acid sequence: CASSPRQDTEAFF. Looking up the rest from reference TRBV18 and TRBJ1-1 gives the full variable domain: NAGVMQNPRHLVRRRGQEARLRCSPMKGHSHVYWYRQLPEEGLKFMVYLQKENIIDESGMPKERFSAEFPKEGPSILRIQQVVRGDSAAYFCASSPRQDTEAFFGQGTRLTVV.

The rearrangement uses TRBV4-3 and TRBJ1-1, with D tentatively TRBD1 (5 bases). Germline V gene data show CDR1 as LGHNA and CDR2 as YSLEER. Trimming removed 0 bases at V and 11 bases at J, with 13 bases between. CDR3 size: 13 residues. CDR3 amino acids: CASSQDREGSAFF. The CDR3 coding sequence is TGCGCCAGCAGCCAAGACAGGGAGGGTTCGGCTTTCTTT.

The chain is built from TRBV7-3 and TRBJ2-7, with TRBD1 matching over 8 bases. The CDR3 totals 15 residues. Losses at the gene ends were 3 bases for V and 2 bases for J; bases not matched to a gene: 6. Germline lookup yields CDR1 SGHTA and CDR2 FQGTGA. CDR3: CASSLGTGLAYEQYF. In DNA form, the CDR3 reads TGTGCCAGCAGCTTGGGGACAGGTCTCGCCTACGAGCAGTACTTC. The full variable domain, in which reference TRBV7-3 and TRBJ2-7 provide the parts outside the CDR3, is GAGVSQTPSNKVTEKGKYVELRCDPISGHTALYWYRQSLGQGPEFLIYFQGTGAADDSGLPNDRFFAVRPEGSVSTLKIQRTERGDSAVYLCASSLGTGLAYEQYFGPGTRLTVT.

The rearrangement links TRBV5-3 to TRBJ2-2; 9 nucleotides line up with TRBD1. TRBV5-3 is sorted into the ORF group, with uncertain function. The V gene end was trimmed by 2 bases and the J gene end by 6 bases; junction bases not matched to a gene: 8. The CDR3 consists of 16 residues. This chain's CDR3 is CARSLWTGDRSGELFF. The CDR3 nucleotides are TGTGCCAGAAGCTTATGGACAGGGGATCGTTCCGGGGAGCTGTTTTTT.